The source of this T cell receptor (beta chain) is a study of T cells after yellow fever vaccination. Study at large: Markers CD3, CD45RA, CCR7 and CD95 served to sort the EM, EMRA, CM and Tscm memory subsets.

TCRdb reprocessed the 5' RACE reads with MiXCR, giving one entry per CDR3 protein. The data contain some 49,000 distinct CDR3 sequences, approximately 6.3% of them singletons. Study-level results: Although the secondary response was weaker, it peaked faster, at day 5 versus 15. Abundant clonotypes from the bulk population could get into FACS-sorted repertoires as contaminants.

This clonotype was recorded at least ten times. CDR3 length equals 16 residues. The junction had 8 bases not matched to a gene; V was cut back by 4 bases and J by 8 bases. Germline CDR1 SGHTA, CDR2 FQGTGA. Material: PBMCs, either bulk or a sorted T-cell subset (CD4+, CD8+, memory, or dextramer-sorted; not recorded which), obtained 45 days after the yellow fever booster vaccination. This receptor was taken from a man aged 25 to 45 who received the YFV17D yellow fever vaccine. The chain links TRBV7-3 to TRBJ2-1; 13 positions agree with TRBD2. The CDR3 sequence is CASSSGLAGVLDEQFF. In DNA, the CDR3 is TGTGCCAGCAGCTCAGGACTAGCGGGAGTGTTAGATGAGCAGTTCTTC.